This T cell receptor beta chain was recovered during a study of blood T cell repertoires in COVID-19. Trimming pared 0 bases from V and 2 bases from J, leaving 12 bases between. The germline V gene has CDR1 LGHNA and CDR2 YSLEER. CDR3 length: 16 amino acids. The protocol was immunoSEQ multiplex PCR, while the TCRdb copy is restricted to in-frame clones and leaves out a portion. This sample has 390,000 or so clones, with around 89% found just once. V is TRBV4-3 and J is TRBJ2-3, with unresolved D. Sequencing used peripheral blood. This TCR came from a woman aged 25 to 39 with COVID-19, enrolled during active disease. The CDR3 protein is CASSQDWAIHTDTQYF. DNA of the CDR3: TGCGCCAGCAGCCAAGATTGGGCAATACACACAGATACGCAGTATTTT.